This TCR beta chain was sequenced in a study of T-cell memory formation after mild COVID-19. Across the whole study: TCR clusters were mostly confined to one donor each.

The CDR3 spans 15 residues. CDR1 and CDR2 (germline): MGHRA, YSYEKL. V lost 3 bases to trimming and J lost 7 bases, with 18 bases between them. Study results and caveats: Among contracting clones, CD4+ were mainly CM/EM and CD8+ enriched in EMRA. Pre-infection memory carried some responding clones, suggesting that cross-reactive memory joined. Contracting clones from day 15 to 85 had balanced CD4/CD8; later expanders favoured CD4+.

Regarding this clonotype: Its antigen is unidentified.

Using its own MiXCR run on the 5' RACE reads, TCRdb lists one record per CDR3 protein. Among about 360,000 distinct CDR3 sequences listed, roughly an eighth were seen once. The sample was PBMCs or a T cell subset sorted from them (not recorded which). The origin of this receptor is a man between 18 and 29 years old who had mild COVID-19 (a few samples of this study predate the infection). Cell type and time point are not known. This chain uses TRBV4-1 with TRBJ2-5; a possible D gene is TRBD2 (6 bases). The CDR3 here is CASSQAGGYRGTQYF. In DNA, the CDR3 is TGCGCCAGCAGCCAGGCCGGGGGTTACCGGGGGACCCAGTACTTC.